This TCR beta chain was captured in a study of spatial heterogeneity in lung cancer. The time point is: blood at routine non-recurrence follow-up after resection. Whole RNA, isolated from tumor, nontumor lung or frozen PBMC, was sequenced without prior sorting. This clonotype was recorded at least ten times. In germline, CDR1 is DFQATT, CDR2 SNEGSKA (reference sequence). V lost 4 bases and J 0 bases, leaving 19 bases between the germline ends. The CDR3 sequence is 18 residues long. TCRdb redid the calling of the 5' RACE reads with MiXCR, one entry per CDR3 protein. The table has about 50,000 distinct CDR3 sequences, roughly 7.4% seen once.

The genes are TRBV20-1 and TRBJ2-6; possibly TRBD1 or TRBD2 for D (6 bases each). This sequence was found in a female donor with early-stage non-small cell lung cancer. Material: PBMCs, obtained at follow-up. This CDR3 is CSATRGGPFSSGANVLTF. The CDR3 DNA is TGCAGTGCTACCAGGGGAGGCCCGTTCAGCTCTGGGGCCAACGTCCTGACTTTC.